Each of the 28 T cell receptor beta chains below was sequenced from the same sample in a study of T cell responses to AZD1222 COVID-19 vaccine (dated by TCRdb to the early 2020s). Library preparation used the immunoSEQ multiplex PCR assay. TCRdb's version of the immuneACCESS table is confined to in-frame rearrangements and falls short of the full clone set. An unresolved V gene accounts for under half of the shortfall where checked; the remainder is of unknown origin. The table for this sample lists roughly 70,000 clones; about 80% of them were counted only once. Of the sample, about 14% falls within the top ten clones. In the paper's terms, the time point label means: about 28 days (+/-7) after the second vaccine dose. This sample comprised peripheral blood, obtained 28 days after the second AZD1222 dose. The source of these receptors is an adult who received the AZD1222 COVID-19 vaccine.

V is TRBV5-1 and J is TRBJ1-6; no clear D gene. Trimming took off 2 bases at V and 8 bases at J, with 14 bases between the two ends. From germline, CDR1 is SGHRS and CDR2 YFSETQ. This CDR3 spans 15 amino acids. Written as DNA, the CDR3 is TGCGCCAGCAGCTTAAATGGGGTGGAGCATTCACCCCTCCACTTT. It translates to CASSLNGVEHSPLHF.

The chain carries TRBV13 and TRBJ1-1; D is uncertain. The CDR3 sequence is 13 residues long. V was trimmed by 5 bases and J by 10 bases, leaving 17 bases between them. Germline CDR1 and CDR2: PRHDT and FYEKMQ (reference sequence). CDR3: CASSPRSGIRAFF. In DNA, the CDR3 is TGTGCCAGCAGCCCTCGGTCGGGCATACGAGCTTTCTTT.

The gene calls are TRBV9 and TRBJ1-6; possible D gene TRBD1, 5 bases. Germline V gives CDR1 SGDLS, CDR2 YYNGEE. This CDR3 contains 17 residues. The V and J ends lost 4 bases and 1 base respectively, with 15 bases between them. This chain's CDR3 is CASSPRQRHSYNSPLHF. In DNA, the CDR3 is TGTGCCAGCAGCCCTCGACAGAGACATTCCTATAATTCACCCCTCCACTTT.

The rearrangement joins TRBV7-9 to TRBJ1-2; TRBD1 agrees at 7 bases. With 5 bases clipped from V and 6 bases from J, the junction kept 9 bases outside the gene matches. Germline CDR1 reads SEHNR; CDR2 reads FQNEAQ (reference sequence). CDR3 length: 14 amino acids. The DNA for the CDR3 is TGTGCCAGCAGCCCTATACCAGGGACAGATGGCTACACCTTC. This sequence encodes CASSPIPGTDGYTF.

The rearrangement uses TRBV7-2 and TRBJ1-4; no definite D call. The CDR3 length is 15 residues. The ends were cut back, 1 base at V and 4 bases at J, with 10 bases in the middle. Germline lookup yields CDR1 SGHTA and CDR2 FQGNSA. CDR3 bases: TGTGCCAGCAGCTTAGTTCGCGGAATTAATGAAAAACTGTTTTTT. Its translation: CASSLVRGINEKLFF.

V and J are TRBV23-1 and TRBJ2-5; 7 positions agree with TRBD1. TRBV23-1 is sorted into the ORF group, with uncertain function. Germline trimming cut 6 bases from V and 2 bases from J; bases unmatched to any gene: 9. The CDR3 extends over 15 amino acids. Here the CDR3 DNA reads TGCGCCAGCAGCGGGGACAGACCCCCTCAAGAGACCCAGTACTTC. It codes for CASSGDRPPQETQYF.

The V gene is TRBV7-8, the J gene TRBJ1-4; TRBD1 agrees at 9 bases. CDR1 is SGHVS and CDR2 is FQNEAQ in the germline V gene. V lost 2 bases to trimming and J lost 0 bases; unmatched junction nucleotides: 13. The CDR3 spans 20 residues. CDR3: CASSLIRQGEGYATNEKLFF. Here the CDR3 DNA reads TGTGCCAGCAGCTTAATCCGACAGGGGGAAGGGTATGCAACTAATGAAAAACTGTTTTTT.

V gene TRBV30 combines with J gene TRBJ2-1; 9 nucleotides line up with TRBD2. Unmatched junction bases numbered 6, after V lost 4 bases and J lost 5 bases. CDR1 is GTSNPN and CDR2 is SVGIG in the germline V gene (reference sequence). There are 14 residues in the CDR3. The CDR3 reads CAWTRTSANNEQFF. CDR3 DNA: TGTGCCTGGACTAGGACTAGCGCGAACAATGAGCAGTTCTTC.

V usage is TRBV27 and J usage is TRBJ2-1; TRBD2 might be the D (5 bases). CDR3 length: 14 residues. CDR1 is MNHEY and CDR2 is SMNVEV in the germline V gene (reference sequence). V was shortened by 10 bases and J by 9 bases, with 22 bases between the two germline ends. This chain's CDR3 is CAIIDLGGRGEQFF. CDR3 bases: TGTGCCATCATCGACTTAGGAGGCCGGGGTGAGCAGTTCTTC.

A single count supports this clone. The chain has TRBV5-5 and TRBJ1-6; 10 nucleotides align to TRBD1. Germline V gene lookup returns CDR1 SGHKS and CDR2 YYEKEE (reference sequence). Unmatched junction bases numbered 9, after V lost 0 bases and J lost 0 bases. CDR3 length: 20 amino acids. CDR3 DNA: TGTGCCAGCAGCTTGGACGACAGGGGGCCTCGGAGCTCCTATAATTCACCCCTCCACTTT. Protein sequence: CASSLDDRGPRSSYNSPLHF. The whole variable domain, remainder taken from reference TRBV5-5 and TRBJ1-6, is DAGVTQSPTHLIKTRGQQVTLRCSPISGHKSVSWYQQVLGQGPQFIFQYYEKEERGRGNFPDRFSARQFPNYSSELNVNALLLGDSALYLCASSLDDRGPRSSYNSPLHFGNGTRLTVT.

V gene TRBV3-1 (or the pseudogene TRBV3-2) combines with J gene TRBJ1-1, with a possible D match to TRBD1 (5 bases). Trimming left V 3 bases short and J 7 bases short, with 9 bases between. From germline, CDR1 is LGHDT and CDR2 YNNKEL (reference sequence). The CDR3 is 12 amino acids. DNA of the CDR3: TGTGCCAGCAGCCAGGGGGTCGGTGAAGCTTTCTTT. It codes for CASSQGVGEAFF.

The CDR3 loop reads CASSSTGTGGYNEQFF. In DNA, the CDR3 is TGTGCCAGCAGTTCGACCGGGACAGGGGGGTACAATGAGCAGTTCTTC. The V gene is TRBV7-8, the J gene TRBJ2-1; 11 positions match TRBD1. This CDR3 spans 16 amino acids. V lost 6 bases and J lost 4; bases outside the gene matches: 8. Germline lookup yields CDR1 SGHVS and CDR2 FQNEAQ.

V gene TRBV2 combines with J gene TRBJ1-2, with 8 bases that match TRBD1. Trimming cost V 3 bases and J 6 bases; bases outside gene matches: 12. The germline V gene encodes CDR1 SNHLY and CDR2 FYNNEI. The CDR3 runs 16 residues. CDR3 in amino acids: CASSDLDPTGANGYTF. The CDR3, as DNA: TGTGCCAGCAGTGATCTGGACCCGACAGGGGCAAATGGCTACACCTTC.

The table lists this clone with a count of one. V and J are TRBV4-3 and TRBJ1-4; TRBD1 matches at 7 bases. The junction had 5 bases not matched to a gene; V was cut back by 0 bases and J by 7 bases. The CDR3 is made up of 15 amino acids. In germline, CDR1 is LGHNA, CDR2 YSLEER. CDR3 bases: TGCGCCAGCAGCCAAGAAGAGACAGGGAGTGAAAAACTGTTTTTT. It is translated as CASSQEETGSEKLFF.

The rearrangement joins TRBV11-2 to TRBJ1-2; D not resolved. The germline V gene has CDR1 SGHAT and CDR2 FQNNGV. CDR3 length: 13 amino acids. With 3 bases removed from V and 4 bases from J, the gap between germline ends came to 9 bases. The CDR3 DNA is TGTGCCAGCAGCTTGGCAGAAACCTATGGCTACACCTTC. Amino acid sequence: CASSLAETYGYTF.

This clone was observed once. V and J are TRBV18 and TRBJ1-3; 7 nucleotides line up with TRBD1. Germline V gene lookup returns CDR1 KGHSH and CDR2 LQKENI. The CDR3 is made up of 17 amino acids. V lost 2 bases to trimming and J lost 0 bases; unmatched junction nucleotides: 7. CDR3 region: CASSPGQVLSSGNTIYF. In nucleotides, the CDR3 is TGTGCCAGCTCACCAGGACAGGTCCTGAGCTCTGGAAACACCATATATTTT.

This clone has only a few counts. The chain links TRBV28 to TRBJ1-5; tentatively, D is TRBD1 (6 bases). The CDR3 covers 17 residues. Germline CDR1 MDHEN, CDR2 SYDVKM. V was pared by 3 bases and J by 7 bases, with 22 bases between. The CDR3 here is CASSFVGAGTGYQPQHF. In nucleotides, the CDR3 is TGTGCCAGCAGTTTCGTTGGAGCAGGAACAGGGTACCAGCCCCAGCATTTT.

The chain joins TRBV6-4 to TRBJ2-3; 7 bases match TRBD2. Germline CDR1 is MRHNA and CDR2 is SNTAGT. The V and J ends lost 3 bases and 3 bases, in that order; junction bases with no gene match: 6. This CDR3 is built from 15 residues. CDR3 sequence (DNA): TGTGCCAGCAGTGATCGTGGGGGGGGAACAGATACGCAGTATTTT. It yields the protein CASSDRGGGTDTQYF.

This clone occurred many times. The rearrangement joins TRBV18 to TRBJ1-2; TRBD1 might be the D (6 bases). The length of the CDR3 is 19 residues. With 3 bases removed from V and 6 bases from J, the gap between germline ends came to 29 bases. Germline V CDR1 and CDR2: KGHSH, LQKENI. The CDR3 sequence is CASSPPLKQGPFPIDGYTF. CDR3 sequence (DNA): TGTGCCAGCTCACCCCCTCTCAAACAGGGTCCCTTCCCCATCGATGGCTACACCTTC. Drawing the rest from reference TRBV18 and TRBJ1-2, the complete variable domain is NAGVMQNPRHLVRRRGQEARLRCSPMKGHSHVYWYRQLPEEGLKFMVYLQKENIIDESGMPKERFSAEFPKEGPSILRIQQVVRGDSAAYFCASSPPLKQGPFPIDGYTFGSGTRLTVV.

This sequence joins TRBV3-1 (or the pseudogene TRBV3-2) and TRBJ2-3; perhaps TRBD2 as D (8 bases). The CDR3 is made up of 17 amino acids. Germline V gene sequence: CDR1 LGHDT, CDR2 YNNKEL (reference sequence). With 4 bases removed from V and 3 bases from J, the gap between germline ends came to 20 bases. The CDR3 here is CASSLREGAKRTDTQYF. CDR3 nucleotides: TGTGCCAGCAGCCTTCGGGAGGGGGCTAAGAGGACAGATACGCAGTATTTT.

The DNA of the CDR3 is TGTGCCAGCAGCTTAGTATGGGGAAATAGCAATCAGCCCCAGCATTTT. Translation: CASSLVWGNSNQPQHF. The chain carries TRBV7-2 and TRBJ1-5; unclear D gene. CDR3 length: 16 amino acids. The V and J ends lost 1 base and 0 bases respectively, with 10 bases between them. The germline V gene encodes CDR1 SGHTA and CDR2 FQGNSA.

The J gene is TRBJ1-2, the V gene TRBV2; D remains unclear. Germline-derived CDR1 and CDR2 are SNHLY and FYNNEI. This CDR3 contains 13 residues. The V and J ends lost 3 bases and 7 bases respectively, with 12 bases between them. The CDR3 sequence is CASSELSVSGYTF. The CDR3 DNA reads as TGTGCCAGCAGTGAGTTATCAGTGAGTGGCTACACCTTC.

The CDR3 DNA follows: TGTGCCAGCAGCCAAGTCTTGAGGGAAGGCTACACCTTC. It specifies CASSQVLREGYTF. The chain is built from TRBV14 and TRBJ1-2; no clear D. The V end was cut by 1 base, the J end by 8 bases, with 11 bases between. CDR3 length equals 13 residues. Germline V gene data show CDR1 as SGHDN and CDR2 as FVKESK.

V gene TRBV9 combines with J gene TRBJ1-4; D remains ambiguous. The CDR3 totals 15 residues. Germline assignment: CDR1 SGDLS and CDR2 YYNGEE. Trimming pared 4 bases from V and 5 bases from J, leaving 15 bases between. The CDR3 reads CASSNTGIKNEKLFF. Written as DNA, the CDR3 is TGTGCCAGCAGCAACACGGGAATAAAGAATGAAAAACTGTTTTTT.

The CDR3: CATRQGFIIYEQYF. The DNA of the CDR3 is TGTGCCACCCGACAGGGTTTTATTATCTACGAGCAGTACTTC. V usage is TRBV6-5 and J usage is TRBJ2-7, with 7 positions matching TRBD1. Germline lookup yields CDR1 MNHEY and CDR2 SVGAGI. This CDR3 has 14 residues. V shed 10 bases and J 3 bases; nucleotides not matched to a gene: 12.

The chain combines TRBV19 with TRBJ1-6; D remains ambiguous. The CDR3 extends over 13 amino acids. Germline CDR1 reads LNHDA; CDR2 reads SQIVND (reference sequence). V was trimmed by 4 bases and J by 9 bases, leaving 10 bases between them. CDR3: CASSRRAGSPLHF. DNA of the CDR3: TGTGCCAGTAGTAGACGGGCGGGTTCACCCCTCCACTTT.

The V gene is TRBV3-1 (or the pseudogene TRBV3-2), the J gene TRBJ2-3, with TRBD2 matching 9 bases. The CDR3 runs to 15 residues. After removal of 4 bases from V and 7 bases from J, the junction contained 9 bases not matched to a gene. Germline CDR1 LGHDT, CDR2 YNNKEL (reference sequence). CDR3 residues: CASSPLAGGKHTQYF. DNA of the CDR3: TGTGCCAGCAGCCCGTTGGCGGGGGGGAAACATACGCAGTATTTT.

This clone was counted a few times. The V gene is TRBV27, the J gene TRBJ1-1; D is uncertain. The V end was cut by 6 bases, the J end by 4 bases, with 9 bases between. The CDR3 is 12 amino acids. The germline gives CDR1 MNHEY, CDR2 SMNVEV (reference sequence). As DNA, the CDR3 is TGTGCCAGCAGAGAAGCTGGCACTGAAGCTTTCTTT. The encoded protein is CASREAGTEAFF.